This T cell receptor (beta chain) emerged from a study of T cell responses to AZD1222 COVID-19 vaccine. General study points: Repertoire samples came only from after the peak T cell response. Females made up more of the donors, who were largely white British, and clonal diversity may have come out too low. Spike-wide vaccine-associated CD4 TCRs dominated at 160-218 and 743-854. The number of AZD1222 recipients seropositive at baseline was only five to seven.

The ends lost 4 bases at V and 6 bases at J; junction bases unmatched: 7. This CDR3 has 15 residues. The germline V gene has CDR1 SGDLS and CDR2 YYNGEE. Profiled with immunoSEQ multiplex PCR; TCRdb holds only in-frame clones, not every one. The sample has under 140,000 clones, around 90% seen once. As for this clone: The antigen is undetermined.

The sample consisted of peripheral blood, taken on day 0 of AZD1222 vaccination. The receptor's source is an adult in good health. The chain joins TRBV9 to TRBJ1-4, with 9 bases matching TRBD1. CDR3 region: CASSPRTGEDEKLFF. In DNA, the CDR3 is TGTGCCAGCAGCCCCAGGACAGGGGAAGATGAAAAACTGTTTTTT.